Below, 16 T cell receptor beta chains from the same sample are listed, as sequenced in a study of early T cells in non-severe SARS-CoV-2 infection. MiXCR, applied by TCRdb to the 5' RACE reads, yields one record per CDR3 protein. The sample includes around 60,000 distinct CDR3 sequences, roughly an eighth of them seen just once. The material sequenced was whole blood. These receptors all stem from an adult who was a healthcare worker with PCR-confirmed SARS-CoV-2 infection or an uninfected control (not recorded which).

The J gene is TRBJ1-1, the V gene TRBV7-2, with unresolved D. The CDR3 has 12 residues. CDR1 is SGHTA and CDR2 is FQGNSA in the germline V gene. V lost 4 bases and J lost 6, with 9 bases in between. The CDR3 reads CASSSTWAEAFF. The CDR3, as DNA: TGTGCCAGCAGCTCCACCTGGGCTGAAGCTTTCTTT.

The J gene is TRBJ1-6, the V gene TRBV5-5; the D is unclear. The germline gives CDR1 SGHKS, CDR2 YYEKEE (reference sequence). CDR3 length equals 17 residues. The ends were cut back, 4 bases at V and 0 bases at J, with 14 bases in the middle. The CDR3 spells CASSLQTVGSYNSPLHF. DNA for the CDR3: TGTGCCAGCAGCCTTCAAACAGTGGGCTCCTATAATTCACCCCTCCACTTT. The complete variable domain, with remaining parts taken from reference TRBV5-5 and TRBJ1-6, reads DAGVTQSPTHLIKTRGQQVTLRCSPISGHKSVSWYQQVLGQGPQFIFQYYEKEERGRGNFPDRFSARQFPNYSSELNVNALLLGDSALYLCASSLQTVGSYNSPLHFGNGTRLTVT.

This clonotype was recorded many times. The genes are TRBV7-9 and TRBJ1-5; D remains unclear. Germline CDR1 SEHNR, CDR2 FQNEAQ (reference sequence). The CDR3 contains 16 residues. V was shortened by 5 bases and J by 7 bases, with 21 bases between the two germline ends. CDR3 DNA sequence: TGTGCCAGCAGCCCCAACTCGGACGCCGACGGGCAGCCCCAGCATTTT. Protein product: CASSPNSDADGQPQHF.

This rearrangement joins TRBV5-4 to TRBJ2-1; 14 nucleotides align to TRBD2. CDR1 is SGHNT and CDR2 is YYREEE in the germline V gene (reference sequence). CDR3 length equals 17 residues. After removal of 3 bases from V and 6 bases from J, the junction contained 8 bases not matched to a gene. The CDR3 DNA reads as TGTGCCAGCAGCTCCCTGACTAGCGGGGGGGCCCCCAATGAGCAGTTCTTC. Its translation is CASSSLTSGGAPNEQFF. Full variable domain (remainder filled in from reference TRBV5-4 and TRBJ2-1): ETGVTQSPTHLIKTRGQQVTLRCSSQSGHNTVSWYQQALGQGPQFIFQYYREEENGRGNFPPRFSGLQFPNYSSELNVNALELDDSALYLCASSSLTSGGAPNEQFFGPGTRLTVL.

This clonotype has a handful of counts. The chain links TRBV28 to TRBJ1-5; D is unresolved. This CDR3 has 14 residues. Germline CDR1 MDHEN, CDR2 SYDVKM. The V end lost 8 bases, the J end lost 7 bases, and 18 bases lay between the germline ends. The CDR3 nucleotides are TGTGCCAGCCACTCCGGGGTACATGGGCAGCCCCAGCATTTT. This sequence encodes CASHSGVHGQPQHF.

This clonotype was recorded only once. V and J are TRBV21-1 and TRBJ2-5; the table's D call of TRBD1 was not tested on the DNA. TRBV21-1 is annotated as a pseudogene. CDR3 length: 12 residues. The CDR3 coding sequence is TGTGCCAGCAGCGGGAACCGGGGGACCCAGTACTTC. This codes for CASSGNRGTQYF.

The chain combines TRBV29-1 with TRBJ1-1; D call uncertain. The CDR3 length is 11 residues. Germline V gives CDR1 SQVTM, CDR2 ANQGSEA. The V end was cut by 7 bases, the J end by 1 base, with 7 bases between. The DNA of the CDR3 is TGCAGCGCCCTTAGGAACACTGAAGCTTTCTTT. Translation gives CSALRNTEAFF.

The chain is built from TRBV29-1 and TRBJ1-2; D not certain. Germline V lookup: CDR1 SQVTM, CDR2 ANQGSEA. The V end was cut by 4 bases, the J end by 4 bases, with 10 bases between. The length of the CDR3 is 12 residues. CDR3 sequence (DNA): TGCAGCGTTGGGGGAGGGCCCTATGGCTACACCTTC. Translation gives CSVGGGPYGYTF.

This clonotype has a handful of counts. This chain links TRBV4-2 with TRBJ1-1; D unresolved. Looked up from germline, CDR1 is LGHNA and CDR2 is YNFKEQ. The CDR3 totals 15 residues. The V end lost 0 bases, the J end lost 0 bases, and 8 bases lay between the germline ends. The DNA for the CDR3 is TGTGCCAGCAGCCAAGATCTTACAGTGAACACTGAAGCTTTCTTT. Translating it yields CASSQDLTVNTEAFF.

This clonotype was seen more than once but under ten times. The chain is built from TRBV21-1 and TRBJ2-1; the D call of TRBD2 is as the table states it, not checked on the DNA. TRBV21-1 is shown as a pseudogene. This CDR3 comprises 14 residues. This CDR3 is CASSKSSGGREQFF. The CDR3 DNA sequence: TGTGCCAGCAGCAAGTCTAGCGGGGGGAGGGAGCAGTTCTTC.

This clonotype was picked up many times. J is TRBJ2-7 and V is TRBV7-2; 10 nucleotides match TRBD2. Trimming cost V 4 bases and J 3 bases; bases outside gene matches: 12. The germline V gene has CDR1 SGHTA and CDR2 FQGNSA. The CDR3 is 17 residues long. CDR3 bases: TGTGCCAGCAGCTCCCGCCCGAGCGGGAGGGCCGACTACGAGCAGTACTTC. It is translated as CASSSRPSGRADYEQYF. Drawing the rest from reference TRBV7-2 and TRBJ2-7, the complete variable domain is GAGVSQSPSNKVTEKGKDVELRCDPISGHTALYWYRQSLGQGLEFLIYFQGNSAPDKSGLPSDRFSAERTGGSVSTLTIQRTQQEDSAVYLCASSSRPSGRADYEQYFGPGTRLTVT.

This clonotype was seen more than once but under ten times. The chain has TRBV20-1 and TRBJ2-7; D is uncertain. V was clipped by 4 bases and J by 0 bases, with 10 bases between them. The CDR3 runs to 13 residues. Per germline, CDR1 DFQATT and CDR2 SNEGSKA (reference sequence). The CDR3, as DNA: TGCAGTGCTAATAAGGAGAGCTCCTACGAGCAGTACTTC. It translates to CSANKESSYEQYF.

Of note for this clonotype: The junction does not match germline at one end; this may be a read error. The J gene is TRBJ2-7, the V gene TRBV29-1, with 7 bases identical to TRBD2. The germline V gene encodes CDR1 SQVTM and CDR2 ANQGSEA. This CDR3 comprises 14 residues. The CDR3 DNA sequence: TGCAGCGTGGAAGGGAGGGGCCGGGACTACGAGCAGTACTTC. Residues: CSVEGRGRDYEQYF.

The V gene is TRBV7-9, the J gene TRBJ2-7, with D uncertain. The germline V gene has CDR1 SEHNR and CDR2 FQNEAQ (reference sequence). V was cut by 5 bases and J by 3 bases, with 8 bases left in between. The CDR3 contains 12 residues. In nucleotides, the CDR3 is TGTGCCAGCAGCGCGGATTACTACGAGCAGTACTTC. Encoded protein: CASSADYYEQYF.

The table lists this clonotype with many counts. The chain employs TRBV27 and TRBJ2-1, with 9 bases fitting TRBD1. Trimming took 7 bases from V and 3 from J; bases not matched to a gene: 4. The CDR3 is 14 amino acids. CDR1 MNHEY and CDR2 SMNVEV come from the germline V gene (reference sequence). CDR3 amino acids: CASTGTGSYNEQFF. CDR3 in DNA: TGTGCCAGCACCGGGACAGGGAGCTACAATGAGCAGTTCTTC.

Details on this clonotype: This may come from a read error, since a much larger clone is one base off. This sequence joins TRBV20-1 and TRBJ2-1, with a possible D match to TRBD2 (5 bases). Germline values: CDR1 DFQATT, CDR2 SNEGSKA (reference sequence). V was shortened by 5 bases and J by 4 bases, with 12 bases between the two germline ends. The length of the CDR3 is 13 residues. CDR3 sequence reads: CSALHSEYNEQFF. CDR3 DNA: TGCAGTGCTCTCCATAGCGAGTACAATGAGCAGTTCTTC.